Given below is one T cell receptor (beta chain) in context. Its antigen is not identified. These data are taken from a study of cytomegalovirus exposure and HLA in healthy donors. Study-level findings and limits: Rare sequences made up most TCRs, while some public TCRs were found in many donors.

CDR1 and CDR2 from the germline V gene are MNHEY and SVGAGI. Trimming took 0 bases from V and 11 from J; bases not matched to a gene: 0. The CDR3 has 11 amino acids. Clones were sequenced by immunoSEQ multiplex PCR, and TCRdb holds only the in-frame ones, with some missing. Of a few hundred thousand clones listed, just over 85% are singletons. The V call is TRBV6-5, the J call TRBJ2-7, with 8 bases aligning to TRBD1. The clonotype originates from a woman under 30 in good health and CMV-seronegative. Sequencing was performed on PBMCs. As DNA, the CDR3 is TGTGCCAGCAGTTACTCGGGACAGGAGTACTTC. It specifies CASSYSGQEYF.